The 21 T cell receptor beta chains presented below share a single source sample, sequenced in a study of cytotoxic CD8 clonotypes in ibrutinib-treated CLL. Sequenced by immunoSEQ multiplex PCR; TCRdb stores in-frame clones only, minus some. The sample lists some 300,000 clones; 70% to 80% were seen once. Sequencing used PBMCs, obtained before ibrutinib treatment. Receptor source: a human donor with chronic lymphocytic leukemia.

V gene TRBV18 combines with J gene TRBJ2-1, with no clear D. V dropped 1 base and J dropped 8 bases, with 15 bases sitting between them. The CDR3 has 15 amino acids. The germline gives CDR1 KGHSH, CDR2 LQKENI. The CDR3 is CASSPLKPQRDEQFF. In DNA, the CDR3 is TGTGCCAGCTCACCACTGAAGCCCCAGCGCGATGAGCAGTTCTTC.

The DNA for the CDR3 is TGTGCCAGCAGCACGCTAGCGGGGTACGAGCAGTACTTC. Translating it yields CASSTLAGYEQYF. The V and J genes are TRBV7-3 and TRBJ2-7; 9 nucleotides align to TRBD2. The CDR3 runs 13 residues. Trimming removed 5 bases from V and 4 bases from J; junction bases left unmatched: 3. CDR1 SGHTA and CDR2 FQGTGA come from the germline V gene.

CDR3 DNA: TGCGCCAGTCTGGCGGGAAATACCGGGGAGCTGTTTTTT. It yields the protein CASLAGNTGELFF. The genes are TRBV4-3 and TRBJ2-2, with TRBD2 as a possible D gene (6 bases). The CDR3 contains 13 residues. V was pared by 9 bases and J by 5 bases, with 13 bases between. CDR1 is LGHNA and CDR2 is YSLEER in the germline V gene.

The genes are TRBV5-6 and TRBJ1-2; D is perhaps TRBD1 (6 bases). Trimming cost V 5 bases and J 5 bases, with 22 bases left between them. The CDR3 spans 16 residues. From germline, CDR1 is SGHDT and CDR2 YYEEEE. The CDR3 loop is CASSRRQGLVRYGYTF. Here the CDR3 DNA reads TGTGCCAGCAGTCGAAGGCAGGGGCTTGTAAGGTATGGCTACACCTTC. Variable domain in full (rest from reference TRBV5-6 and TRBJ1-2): DAGVTQSPTHLIKTRGQQVTLRCSPKSGHDTVSWYQQALGQGPQFIFQYYEEEERQRGNFPDRFSGHQFPNYSSELNVNALLLGDSALYLCASSRRQGLVRYGYTFGSGTRLTVV.

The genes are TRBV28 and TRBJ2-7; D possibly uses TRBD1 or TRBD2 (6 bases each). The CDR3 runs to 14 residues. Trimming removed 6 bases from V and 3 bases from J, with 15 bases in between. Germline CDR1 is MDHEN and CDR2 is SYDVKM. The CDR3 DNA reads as TGTGCCAGCAGGGACCCGGGGGCAATCTACGAGCAGTACTTC. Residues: CASRDPGAIYEQYF.

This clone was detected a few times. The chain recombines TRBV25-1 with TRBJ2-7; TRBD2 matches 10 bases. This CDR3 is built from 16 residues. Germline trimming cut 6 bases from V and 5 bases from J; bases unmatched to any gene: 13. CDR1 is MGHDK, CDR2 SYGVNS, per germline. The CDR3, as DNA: TGTGCCAGCAGCCCCGCCCTAGCGGGAGTTATCGACGAGCAGTACTTC. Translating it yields CASSPALAGVIDEQYF.

The CDR3 sequence is CASSERDREDYGYTF. The CDR3 DNA reads as TGTGCCAGCAGTGAACGGGACAGGGAGGACTATGGCTACACCTTC. The chain uses TRBV6-1 and TRBJ1-2; 9 bases fit TRBD1. Losses at the gene ends were 2 bases for V and 3 bases for J; bases not matched to a gene: 4. CDR1 is MNHNS, CDR2 SASEGT, per germline. The CDR3 has 15 amino acids.

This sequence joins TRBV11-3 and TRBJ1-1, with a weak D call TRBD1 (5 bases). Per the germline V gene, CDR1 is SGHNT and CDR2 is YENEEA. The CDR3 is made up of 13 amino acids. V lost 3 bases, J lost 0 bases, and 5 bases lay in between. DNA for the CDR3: TGTGCCAGCAGCTTGACAGTGAACACTGAAGCTTTCTTT. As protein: CASSLTVNTEAFF.

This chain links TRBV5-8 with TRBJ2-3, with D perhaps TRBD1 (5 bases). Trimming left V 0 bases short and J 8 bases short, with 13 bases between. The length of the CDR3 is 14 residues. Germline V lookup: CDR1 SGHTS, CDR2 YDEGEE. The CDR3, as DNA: TGTGCCAGCAGCTTGGAGCCGGCAGGGCCTACGCAGTATTTT. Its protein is CASSLEPAGPTQYF.

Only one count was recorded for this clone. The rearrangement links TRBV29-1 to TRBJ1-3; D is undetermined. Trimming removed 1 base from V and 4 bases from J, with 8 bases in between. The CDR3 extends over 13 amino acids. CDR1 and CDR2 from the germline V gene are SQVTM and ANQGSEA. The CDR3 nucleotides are TGCAGCGTTGAAGTTTCGCAGGGAAACACCATATATTTT. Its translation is CSVEVSQGNTIYF.

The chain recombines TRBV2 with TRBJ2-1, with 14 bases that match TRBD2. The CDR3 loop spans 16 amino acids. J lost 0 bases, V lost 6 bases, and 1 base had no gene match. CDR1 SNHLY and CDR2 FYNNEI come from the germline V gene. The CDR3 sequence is CASSGTSGSSYNEQFF. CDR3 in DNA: TGTGCCAGCAGCGGGACTAGCGGGAGCTCCTACAATGAGCAGTTCTTC.

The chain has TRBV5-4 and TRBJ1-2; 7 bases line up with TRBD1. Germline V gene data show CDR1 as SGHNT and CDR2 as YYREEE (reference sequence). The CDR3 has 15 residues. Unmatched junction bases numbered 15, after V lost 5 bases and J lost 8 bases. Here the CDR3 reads CASRGTGETQEGYTF. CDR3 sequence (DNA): TGTGCCAGCAGAGGCACAGGGGAGACCCAGGAGGGCTACACCTTC. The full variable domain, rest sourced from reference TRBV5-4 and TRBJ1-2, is ETGVTQSPTHLIKTRGQQVTLRCSSQSGHNTVSWYQQALGQGPQFIFQYYREEENGRGNFPPRFSGLQFPNYSSELNVNALELDDSALYLCASRGTGETQEGYTFGSGTRLTVV.

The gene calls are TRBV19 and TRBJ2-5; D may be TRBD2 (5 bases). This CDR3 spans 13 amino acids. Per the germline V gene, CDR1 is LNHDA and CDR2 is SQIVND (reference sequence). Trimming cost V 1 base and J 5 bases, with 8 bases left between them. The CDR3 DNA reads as TGTGCCAGTAGTATAGCGGGGTTGGAGACCCAGTACTTC. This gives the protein CASSIAGLETQYF. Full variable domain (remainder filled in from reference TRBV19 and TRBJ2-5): DGGITQSPKYLFRKEGQNVTLSCEQNLNHDAMYWYRQDPGQGLRLIYYSQIVNDFQKGDIAEGYSVSREKKESFPLTVTSAQKNPTAFYLCASSIAGLETQYFGPGTRLLVL.

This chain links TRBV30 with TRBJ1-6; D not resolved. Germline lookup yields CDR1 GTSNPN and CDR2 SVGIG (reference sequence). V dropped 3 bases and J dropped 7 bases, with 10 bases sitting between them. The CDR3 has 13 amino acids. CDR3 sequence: CAWSPGDNSPLHF. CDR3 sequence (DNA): TGTGCCTGGAGCCCGGGAGACAATTCACCCCTCCACTTT.

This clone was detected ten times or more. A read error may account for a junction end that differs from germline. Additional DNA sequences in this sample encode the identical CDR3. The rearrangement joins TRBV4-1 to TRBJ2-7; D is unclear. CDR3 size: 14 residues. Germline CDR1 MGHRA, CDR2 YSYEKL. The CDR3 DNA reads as TGTGCCAGCAGCCAAGAATATGGACCTTACGAGCAGTACTTC. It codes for CASSQEYGPYEQYF.

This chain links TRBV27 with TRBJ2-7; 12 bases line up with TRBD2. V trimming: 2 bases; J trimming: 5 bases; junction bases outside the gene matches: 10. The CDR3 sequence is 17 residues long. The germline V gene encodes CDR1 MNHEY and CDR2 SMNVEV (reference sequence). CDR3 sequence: CASSLVPGLAGSHEQYF. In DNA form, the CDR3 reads TGTGCCAGCAGTTTAGTCCCCGGACTAGCGGGATCCCACGAGCAGTACTTC.

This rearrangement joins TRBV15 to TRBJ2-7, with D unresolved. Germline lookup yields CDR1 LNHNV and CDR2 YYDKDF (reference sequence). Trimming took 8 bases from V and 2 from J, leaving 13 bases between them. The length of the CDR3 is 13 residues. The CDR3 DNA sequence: TGTGCCACCGCCTCGTCAACGCCCTACGAGCAGTACTTC. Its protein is CATASSTPYEQYF.

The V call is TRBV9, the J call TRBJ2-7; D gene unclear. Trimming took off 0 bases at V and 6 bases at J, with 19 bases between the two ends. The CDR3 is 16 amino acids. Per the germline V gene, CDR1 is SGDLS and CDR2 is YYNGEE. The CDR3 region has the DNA TGTGCCAGCAGCGTAGCTACGGGTAGTGGTTCAGGCGAGCAGTACTTC. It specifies CASSVATGSGSGEQYF.

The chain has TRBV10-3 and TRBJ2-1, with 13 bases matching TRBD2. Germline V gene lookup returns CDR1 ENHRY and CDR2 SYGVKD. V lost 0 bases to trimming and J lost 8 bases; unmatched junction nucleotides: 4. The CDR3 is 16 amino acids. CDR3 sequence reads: CAISESGLAGRDEQFF. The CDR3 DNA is TGTGCCATCAGTGAGTCGGGACTAGCGGGACGGGATGAGCAGTTCTTC.

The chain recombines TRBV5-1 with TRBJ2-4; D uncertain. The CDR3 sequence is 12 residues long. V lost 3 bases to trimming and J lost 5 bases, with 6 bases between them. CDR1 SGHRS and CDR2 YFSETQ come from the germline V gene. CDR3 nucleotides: TGCGCCAGCAGCTCCCCCGAAAACATTCAGTACTTC. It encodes CASSSPENIQYF.

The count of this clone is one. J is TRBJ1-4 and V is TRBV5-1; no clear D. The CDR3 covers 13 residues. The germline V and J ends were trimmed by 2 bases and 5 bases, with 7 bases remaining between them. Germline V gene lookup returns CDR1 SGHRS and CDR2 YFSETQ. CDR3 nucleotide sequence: TGCGCCAGCAGCTTAAGACCGAATGAAAAACTGTTTTTT. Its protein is CASSLRPNEKLFF.